This T cell receptor beta chain derives from a study of blood T cells in healthy people across ages. Study-wide context: For every two T cells, template switching captured about one barcoded beta molecule. Study results and limitations: Naive CD4+ cells and diversity were both higher in long-lived donors than in aged donors.

Through a sample-barcoded 5' primer and a J-beta primer mix, a second PCR was run for roughly 6 to 12 cycles. One entry per CDR3 protein results from TCRdb running MiXCR on the 5' RACE reads. In the table there are 1,300,000 or so distinct CDR3 sequences, almost 60% of which are singletons. Remarks on this clonotype: The antigen is not known.

This TCR came from a man between 18 and 35 years old in good health. Sequencing was carried out using blood.

The CDR3 DNA sequence: TGTGCCACCAGTGATTGGACAGGGACTCAAGAGACCCAGTACTTC. Its protein product is CATSDWTGTQETQYF. This chain uses TRBV24-1 with TRBJ2-5; TRBD1 agrees at 8 bases. This CDR3 spans 15 amino acids. V dropped 2 bases and J dropped 2; count of bases not matched to a gene: 3. Germline V gene lookup returns CDR1 KGHDR and CDR2 SFDVKD.